The text below deals with one T cell receptor beta chain. The clone's antigen remains unknown. These data originate in a study of T cells expressing NK-cell markers (dated by TCRdb to 2020 to 2021). The study in broad terms: Three sorted T-cell subsets (CD3+CD56+NKG2C+, CD3+CD56+NKG2C- and CD3+CD56-NKG2C+) from several donors had their TCR beta-chain repertoires profiled. Seven of the eight sequenced donors were HCMV-seropositive and one was HCMV-seronegative. Randomly selected healthy volunteers, three men and five women, were used as the eight sequenced donors. Libraries were sequenced as 2 x 150 bp reads on Illumina HiSeq 2000/2500, MiSeq or NextSeq. On the study overall, not on this receptor specifically: Whether the expanded NKG2C-expressing T cell clones were specific for HCMV antigens remained unclear. Those dominant clonotypes were again the most abundant among CD3+CD56-NKG2C+ cells in several donors, at roughly 28.3-65%. In five to seven donors, the dominant CD3+CD56+NKG2C+ clonotypes were among the top 10 CD8+ clonotypes and accounted for about 1.0-7.5% of CD8+ T cells.

The instrument was an Illumina HiSeq 2000. The TCR beta cDNA libraries were made using 5'RACE template switching, a step that added both a universal primer site and unique molecular identifiers. cDNA synthesis was primed from the TCR beta constant segment and was followed by two successive PCR amplification steps. From the authors' description of their analysis: Reads were demultiplexed and grouped by UMI with MIGEC, and clonotypes were assembled and quantified with MiTCR. To exclude erroneous sequences, only TCR cDNA sequences supported by at least two reads were retained. Downstream repertoire analysis used the tcR package, and clonotypes were matched across fractions by CDR3 nucleotide sequence plus V segment. VDJmatch was used to annotate antigen specificity against VDJdb, with one amino acid substitution allowed in CDR3. TCRdb reprocessed the reads; each CDR3 protein sequence makes one entry, and DNA is unavailable. Clone size and V and J calls follow TCRdb, not the original study. This sample's records show under 600,000 distinct CDR3 sequences. Approximately 1.5% of the sample goes to the ten largest clones.

The CDR3 covers 15 residues, taking in both the cysteine and the phenylalanine. Only the protein is on record. The germline V gene (reference sequence) supplies CDR1 MNHEY and CDR2 SMNVEV. HCMV serostatus was determined by detecting HCMV-specific IgG in serum with a commercial ELISA kit. Peripheral blood mononuclear cells were isolated from blood by Ficoll density gradient centrifugation. The receptor comes from a woman aged 45-65 years in good health. Donor details come from another sample of the same person, matched by shared clones. The chain is assembled from TRBV27 and TRBJ2-7; TCRdb picks TRBD1, but there is no DNA to check that call. Sequences were obtained from blood T cells: a sorted CD56 or NKG2C T cell subset, CD4+ or CD8+ T cells, or bulk PBMC T cells (not recorded which). The CDR3 has the sequence CASSLDGTVSYEQYF.